This TCR beta chain was captured by sequencing in a study of cytomegalovirus exposure and HLA in healthy donors. Study outcomes and limitations: Earlier analysis yielded a pattern in which most TCR beta V segments were productive about 87% or about 30% of the time.

60 Vbeta and 13 Jbeta primers were used in PCR. Assay used: immunoSEQ multiplex PCR; TCRdb lists only in-frame clones, some missing. Among roughly 93,000 clones listed, around 74% were seen once. This CDR3 comprises 15 residues. Germline CDR1 SQVTM, CDR2 ANQGSEA. V lost 6 bases, J lost 3 bases, and 10 bases stayed unmatched. As concerns this clone: Its antigen is not identified.

The receptor's source is a male donor in good health and CMV-seronegative. The V gene is TRBV29-1, the J gene TRBJ2-7; 11 bases are shared with TRBD2. The sample comprised PBMCs. As DNA, the CDR3 is TGCAGCGTGCAAACTAGCGGGAGACACTTCTACGAGCAGTACTTC. It is translated as CSVQTSGRHFYEQYF.